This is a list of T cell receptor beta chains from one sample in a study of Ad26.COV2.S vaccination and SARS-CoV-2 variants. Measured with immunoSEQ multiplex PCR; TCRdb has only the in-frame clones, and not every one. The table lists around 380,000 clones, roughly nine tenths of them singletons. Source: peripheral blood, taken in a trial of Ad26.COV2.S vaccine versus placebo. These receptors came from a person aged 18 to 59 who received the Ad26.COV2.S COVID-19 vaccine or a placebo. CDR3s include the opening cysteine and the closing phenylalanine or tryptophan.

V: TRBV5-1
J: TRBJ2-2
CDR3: CASSSLRDTNTGELFF

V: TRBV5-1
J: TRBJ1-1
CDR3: CASSLVGVWDTEAFF

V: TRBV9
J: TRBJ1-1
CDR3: CASSVAPQSMNTEAFF

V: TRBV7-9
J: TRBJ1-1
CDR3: CASSALDRTNTEAFF

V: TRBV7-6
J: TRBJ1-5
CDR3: CASSRSWGQPQHF

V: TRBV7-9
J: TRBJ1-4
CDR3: CASSPGQGLEKLFF

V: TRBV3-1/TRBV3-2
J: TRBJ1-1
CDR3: CASSPTSTEAFF

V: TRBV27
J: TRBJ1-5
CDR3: CASSLPGPNQPQHF

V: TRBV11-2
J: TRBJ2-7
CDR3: CASSTTPGAYEQYF

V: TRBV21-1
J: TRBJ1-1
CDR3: CASSKAYSQGNTEAFF

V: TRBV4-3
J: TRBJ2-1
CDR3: CASSQAGTEQFF

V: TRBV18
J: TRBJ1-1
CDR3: CASSLVGEAFF

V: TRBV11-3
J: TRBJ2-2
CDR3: CASSFRGPGGELFF

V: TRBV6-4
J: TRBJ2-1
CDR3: CASSYSGGPGNEQFF

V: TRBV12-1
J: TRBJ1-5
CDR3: CASSGVDRIRGNQPQHF

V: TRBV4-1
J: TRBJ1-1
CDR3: CASSPGQNTEAFF

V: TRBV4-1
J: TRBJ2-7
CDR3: CASSQERKGKAGIYEQYF

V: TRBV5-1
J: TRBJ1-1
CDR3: CASSATGTNTEAFF

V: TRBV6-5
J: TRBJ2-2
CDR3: CASSRLLTGELFF

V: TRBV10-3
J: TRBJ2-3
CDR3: CAIRGAGTAGDTQYF

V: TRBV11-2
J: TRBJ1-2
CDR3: CASSTISGKGGYTF

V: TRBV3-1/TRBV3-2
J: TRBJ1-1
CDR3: CASSTNRGWNTEAFF

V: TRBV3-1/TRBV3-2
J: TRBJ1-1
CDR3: CASSYKGLEAFF

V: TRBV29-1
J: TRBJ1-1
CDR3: CSVERDTEHTEAFF

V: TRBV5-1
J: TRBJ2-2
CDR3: CASMKTNTGELFF

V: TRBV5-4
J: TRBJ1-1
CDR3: CASSSVTGGTEAFF

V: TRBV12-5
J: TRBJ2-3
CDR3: CASGSPDAYPTQF

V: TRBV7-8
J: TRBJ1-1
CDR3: CASSRQGNTEAFF

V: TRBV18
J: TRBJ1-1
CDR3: CASSPQAAPVTEAFF

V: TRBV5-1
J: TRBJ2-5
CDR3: CASSLRGHTQETQYF

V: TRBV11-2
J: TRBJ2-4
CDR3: CASSLDLGRLNIQYF

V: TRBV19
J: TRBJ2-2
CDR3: CASRTTGLAGLNTGELFF

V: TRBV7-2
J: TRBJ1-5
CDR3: CASSLTGNQPQHF

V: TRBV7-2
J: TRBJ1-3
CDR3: CASSLGPTGGSGNTIYF

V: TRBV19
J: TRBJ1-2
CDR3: CASKGGGTNYGYTF

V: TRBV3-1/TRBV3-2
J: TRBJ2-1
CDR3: CASSQAVYNEQFF

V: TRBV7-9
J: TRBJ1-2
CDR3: CASSFSGAYGYTF

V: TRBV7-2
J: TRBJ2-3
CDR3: CASSLETSTDTQYF

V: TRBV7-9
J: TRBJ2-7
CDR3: CASSPTGTGVDEQYF

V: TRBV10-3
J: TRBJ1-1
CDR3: CAISDLRQGAWGDTEAFF

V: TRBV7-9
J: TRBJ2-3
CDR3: CASSYGTSRADTQYF

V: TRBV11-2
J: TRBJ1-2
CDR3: CASTQGRGPLVYGYTF

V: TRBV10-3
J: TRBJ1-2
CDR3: CAINRDVLGNYGYTF

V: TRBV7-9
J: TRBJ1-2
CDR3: CASSLTKPTGLVNYGYTF

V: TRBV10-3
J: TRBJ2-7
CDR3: CAISGRDRGSYEQYF

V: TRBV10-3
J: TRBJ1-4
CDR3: CAISESGGTNEKLFF

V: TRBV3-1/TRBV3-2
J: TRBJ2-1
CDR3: CASSRALGALRDEQFF

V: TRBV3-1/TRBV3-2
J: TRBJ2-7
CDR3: CASSPDRGDEQYF

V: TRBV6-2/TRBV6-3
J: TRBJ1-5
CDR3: CASSRTTGVGHQPQHF

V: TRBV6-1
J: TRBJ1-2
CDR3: CASSDLVGYGYIF

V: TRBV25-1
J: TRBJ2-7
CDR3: CASSDSGESSYEQYF

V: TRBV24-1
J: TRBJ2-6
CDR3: CATSDSGSGANVLTF

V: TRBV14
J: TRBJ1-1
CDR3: CASSLRRGQGFEAFF

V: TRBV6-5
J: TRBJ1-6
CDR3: CASSTGNSPLHF

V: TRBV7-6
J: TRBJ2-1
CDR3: CASSLSAREQFF

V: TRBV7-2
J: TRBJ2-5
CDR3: CASSPPRGVRETQYF

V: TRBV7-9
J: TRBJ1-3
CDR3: CASSLALGDLYF

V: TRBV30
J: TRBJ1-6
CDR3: CAWSLDRGSPLHF

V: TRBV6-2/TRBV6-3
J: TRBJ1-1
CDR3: CASSYATWTANTEAFF

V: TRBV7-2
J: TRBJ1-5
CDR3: CASSLDGRANQPQHF